The 18 T cell receptor beta chains below all came from one sample that was sequenced in a study of regulatory T cells in long-lasting Graves disease. The time point is: newly diagnosed GD, antithyroid drugs for less than 3 months. RNA isolated from PBMCs was used to make the TCR library. For TCR beta, libraries came from iRepertoire HTBI primers and Arm-PCR of CDR3 regions. TCRdb recomputed calls from the multiplex PCR reads with MiXCR, one row per CDR3 protein. The sample lists about 540,000 distinct CDR3 sequences, roughly 14% seen once, with about 9.1% in the top ten. The data also belong to a second study, concerning T cells in Graves' hyperthyroidism and ophthalmopathy.

The source material was peripheral blood mononuclear cells (PBMCs), sampled at new diagnosis, from a patient treated with antithyroid drugs. The receptors stem from a man younger than 45 with Graves disease.

Worth noting for this clonotype: A read error is possible here, since a much larger clone lies one base away. The rearrangement joins TRBV27 to TRBJ2-7; tentative D call: TRBD1 (6 bases). This CDR3 contains 13 residues. Per germline, CDR1 MNHEY and CDR2 SMNVEV (reference sequence). CDR3 in DNA: TGTGCCAACAGTTTAACAGGGCACAACGAGCAGTACTTC. Encoded protein: CANSLTGHNEQYF.

This clonotype was detected ten times or more. The chain links TRBV7-9 to TRBJ1-4; no clear D gene. In germline, CDR1 is SEHNR, CDR2 FQNEAQ (reference sequence). The CDR3 is 17 amino acids. Between the trimmed V and J ends, which lost 5 bases and 0 bases, there was a span of 16 bases. As DNA, the CDR3 is TGTGCCAGCAGCCCCTACGGCCAAATTTCAACTAATGAAAAACTGTTTTTT. Its protein is CASSPYGQISTNEKLFF.

This rearrangement joins TRBV20-1 to TRBJ2-7, with TRBD2 as a possible D gene (6 bases). The V end lost 3 bases, the J end lost 6 bases, and 15 bases lay between the germline ends. The V gene's germline CDR1 is DFQATT and CDR2 SNEGSKA (reference sequence). CDR3 size: 13 residues. CDR3 in DNA: TGCAGTGCTAGGTTGACTAGTCGGGGCGAGCAGTACTTC. Protein: CSARLTSRGEQYF.

This clonotype was recorded many times. V and J are TRBV15 and TRBJ2-5, with a tentative D call TRBD2 (6 bases). Germline CDR1 is LNHNV and CDR2 is YYDKDF (reference sequence). V lost 4 bases, J lost 5 bases, and 23 bases lay in between. CDR3 length: 17 residues. CDR3 sequence (DNA): TGTGCCACCAGCACCCTGACTAGAGGAGGGTCTCGGGAGACCCAGTACTTC. Translating gives CATSTLTRGGSRETQYF.

At least ten counts were recorded for this clonotype. This rearrangement joins TRBV27 to TRBJ1-1, with D uncertain. Looked up from germline, CDR1 is MNHEY and CDR2 is SMNVEV (reference sequence). Trimming left V 3 bases short and J 0 bases short, with 11 bases between. The CDR3 is made up of 15 amino acids. This CDR3 is CASSFGGAMNTEAFF. In nucleotides, the CDR3 is TGTGCCAGCAGTTTCGGTGGCGCTATGAACACTGAAGCTTTCTTT.

This clonotype was counted at least ten times. V usage is TRBV11-2 and J usage is TRBJ2-1; D not certain. Between the trimmed V and J ends, which lost 5 bases and 10 bases, there was a span of 6 bases. Germline V gives CDR1 SGHAT, CDR2 FQNNGV. CDR3 length: 10 residues. The CDR3 DNA follows: TGTGCCAGCAGCCTTCGGGAGCAGTTCTTC. Encoded protein: CASSLREQFF.

The table lists this clonotype with a few counts. CDR3 coding DNA: TGTGCCACCAGTAATCCGCGGGGCCCTCAAGAGACCCAGTACTTC. The encoded protein is CATSNPRGPQETQYF. The chain links TRBV24-1 to TRBJ2-5; perhaps TRBD2 as D (6 bases). Germline-derived CDR1 and CDR2 are KGHDR and SFDVKD. The CDR3 contains 15 residues. V shed 6 bases and J shed 2 bases, with 15 bases lying between them.

This clonotype was counted many times. The chain joins TRBV2 to TRBJ1-1; no definite D call. V dropped 5 bases and J dropped 1 base, with 8 bases sitting between them. The CDR3 has 13 amino acids. CDR1 is SNHLY and CDR2 is FYNNEI in the germline V gene. CDR3 region: CASSRSGNTEAFF. CDR3 coding DNA: TGTGCCAGCAGTCGCTCCGGGAACACTGAAGCTTTCTTT. Looking up the rest from reference TRBV2 and TRBJ1-1 gives the full variable domain: EPEVTQTPSHQVTQMGQEVILRCVPISNHLYFYWYRQILGQKVEFLVSFYNNEISEKSEIFDDQFSVERPDGSNFTLKIRSTKLEDSAMYFCASSRSGNTEAFFGQGTRLTVV.

This clonotype was found many times. The J gene is TRBJ1-2, the V gene TRBV7-6; D is undetermined. V lost 3 bases to trimming and J lost 0 bases, with 23 bases between them. The CDR3 loop spans 19 amino acids. Germline lookup yields CDR1 SGHVS and CDR2 FNYEAQ. CDR3 loop: CASSFPAGPRQSSNYGYTF. In nucleotides, the CDR3 is TGTGCCAGCAGCTTCCCCGCAGGTCCACGGCAGTCATCTAACTATGGCTACACCTTC.

A few counts support this clonotype. A much bigger clone sits one base away, suggesting this may be a read error. The CDR3 nucleotides are TGTGCCAGCAGTTCCCCGGAGGCGACGTATGGCCACACCTTC. Its translation is CASSSPEATYGHTF. The chain combines TRBV6-5 with TRBJ1-2; D is unclear. Germline-derived CDR1 and CDR2 are MNHEY and SVGAGI. The CDR3 spans 14 residues.

This clonotype was found many times. The chain combines TRBV12-3 or TRBV12-4 with TRBJ1-5; D is perhaps TRBD1 (5 bases). The CDR3 length is 13 residues. Trimming shortened V by 6 bases and J by 4 bases, and 10 bases separated the two germline ends. The DNA of the CDR3 is TGTGCCAGCAGCCAGGGAGGAAATCAGCCCCAGCATTTT. This translates into CASSQGGNQPQHF.

This clonotype was picked up a small number of times. The chain links TRBV3-1 to TRBJ2-1; D unclear. V was clipped by 3 bases and J by 1 base, with 13 bases between them. This CDR3 contains 16 residues. The V gene's germline CDR1 is LGHDT and CDR2 YNNKEL (reference sequence). The chain's CDR3 is CASSQAGRRSYNEQFF. DNA of the CDR3: TGTGCCAGCAGCCAGGCTGGACGCCGTTCCTACAATGAGCAGTTCTTC.

This clonotype has ten or more counts. CDR3: CASSSGAPVTEAFF. In DNA form, the CDR3 reads TGTGCCAGCAGCTCGGGGGCGCCGGTCACTGAAGCTTTCTTT. The chain links TRBV7-9 to TRBJ1-1; possibly TRBD1 for D (6 bases). V lost 4 bases and J 4 bases, leaving 13 bases between the germline ends. The CDR3 length is 14 residues. Looked up from germline, CDR1 is SEHNR and CDR2 is FQNEAQ (reference sequence).

This clonotype was recorded many times. The chain combines TRBV15 with TRBJ2-5; maybe TRBD2 (5 bases). Trimming pared 1 base from V and 5 bases from J, leaving 11 bases between. The CDR3 covers 14 residues. Germline V gene sequence: CDR1 LNHNV, CDR2 YYDKDF (reference sequence). CDR3 region: CATSRVVARETQYF. As DNA, the CDR3 is TGTGCCACCAGCAGAGTGGTAGCGCGGGAGACCCAGTACTTC.

Many counts were recorded for this clonotype. This rearrangement joins TRBV7-2 to TRBJ2-7; the match to TRBD2 covers 12 bases. With V trimmed by 3 bases and J by 5 bases, 11 bases remained unmatched. Germline V CDR1 and CDR2: SGHTA, FQGNSA. This CDR3 is 17 amino acids long. In DNA form, the CDR3 reads TGTGCCAGCAGCTTGGGGGGATCTAGCGGGAGGGTCAACGAGCAGTACTTC. Its protein product is CASSLGGSSGRVNEQYF.

This clonotype has a count of ten or more. The rearrangement uses TRBV12-5 and TRBJ1-1; no firm D call. The germline V gene has CDR1 LGHNT and CDR2 FRNRAP. The V end was cut by 5 bases, the J end by 6 bases, with 10 bases between. The CDR3 extends over 12 amino acids. The CDR3 bases are TGTGCTAGTGGTGGGCTTGGGGCTGAAGCTTTCTTT. It yields the protein CASGGLGAEAFF. Filled out from reference TRBV12-5 and TRBJ1-1, the complete variable domain reads DARVTQTPRHKVTEMGQEVTMRCQPILGHNTVFWYRQTMMQGLELLAYFRNRAPLDDSGMPKDRFSAEMPDATLATLKIQPSEPRDSAVYFCASGGLGAEAFFGQGTRLTVV.

The table lists this clonotype with many counts. The chain links TRBV7-9 to TRBJ2-7; TRBD1 matches 7 bases. CDR1 and CDR2 from the germline V gene are SEHNR and FQNEAQ (reference sequence). The junction had 6 bases not matched to a gene; V was cut back by 1 base and J by 0 bases. CDR3 length: 16 amino acids. The CDR3 DNA follows: TGTGCCAGCAGCTTAGGTCGGACAGGCCTCTCCTACGAGCAGTACTTC. As protein: CASSLGRTGLSYEQYF.

This clonotype was recorded at least ten times. J is TRBJ2-3 and V is TRBV12-3 or TRBV12-4; 10 nucleotides match TRBD2. V gave up 11 bases and J gave up 5 bases; unmatched junction bases: 7. The CDR3 spans 13 residues. CDR3 region: CASLAGEVDTQYF. The CDR3 DNA is TGTGCCTCCCTAGCGGGAGAAGTAGATACGCAGTATTTT.